This TCR beta chain was identified during a study of PD-1 blockade in classical Hodgkin lymphoma. Trimming pared 4 bases from V and 4 bases from J, leaving 16 bases between. The germline CDR1 and CDR2 sequences are SEHNR and FQNEAQ (reference sequence). The CDR3 loop spans 15 amino acids. General observations from the study: Differences between repertoires have undefined causes, possibly disease activity or prior therapy. As was reported, newly diagnosed patients showed lower baseline TCR diversity than healthy donors did.

Noted time point: newly diagnosed, previously untreated cHL patient sample. Isolation of CD8+ T cells from thawed PBMCs used magnetic negative selection. Newly diagnosed, untreated classical Hodgkin lymphoma PBMCs provided comparison. Libraries were prepared by immunoSEQ multiplex PCR; TCRdb keeps only in-frame clonotypes and omits some of them. The sample carries 14,000 to 15,000 clones, about nine tenths recorded once. The count of this clone is one. The antigen is not known. The TCR originated in a human donor with classical Hodgkin lymphoma. Sequenced sample: CD8+ T cells from blood. The J gene is TRBJ1-2, the V gene TRBV7-9; D not resolved. The CDR3 nucleotides read TGTGCCAGCAGCTCCTCGGGCCAATCGGTCTATGGCTACACCTTC. Protein product: CASSSSGQSVYGYTF.